This T cell receptor beta chain was sequenced for a study of T cell responses to AZD1222 COVID-19 vaccine. The protocol was immunoSEQ multiplex PCR, while the TCRdb copy is restricted to in-frame clones and leaves out a portion. The table includes around 120,000 clones, about 90% detected once. Study conclusions and caveats: Receipt of two AZD1222 doses was followed by a rise in Spike-specific TCR breadth and depth. Unmutated regions of variants are reportedly targeted by nearly half of spike-specific TCRs. Among the donors, most were white British and more were female, and clonal diversity was possibly underestimated.

The CDR3 contains 14 residues. Looked up from germline, CDR1 is SGHNT and CDR2 is YYREEE (reference sequence). Trimming at V came to 4 bases and at J to 2 bases, leaving 2 bases not matched to a gene. About this clone: Its antigen is as yet unknown.

Specimen: peripheral blood, collected on day 0 of AZD1222 vaccination. The TCR sequence derives from an adult in good health. V usage is TRBV5-4 and J usage is TRBJ1-2; 10 bases are shared with TRBD1. The CDR3 sequence is CASSGGQGNYGYTF. The CDR3 nucleotides read TGTGCCAGCAGCGGGGGACAGGGGAACTATGGCTACACCTTC.